The 16 T cell receptor beta chains below all came from one sample that was sequenced in a study of T cells in Graves' hyperthyroidism and ophthalmopathy. The TCR beta CDR3 regions underwent amplification using RNA transcripts as the source. The HTBI set primed first-round TCR CDR3 RT-PCR. TCRdb reprocessed the multiplex PCR reads via MiXCR and lists one record per CDR3 protein. The sample yields about 290,000 distinct CDR3 sequences, about an eighth seen once. Sequencing was carried out using blood. The receptors come from a woman aged 40 to 49 with Graves' hyperthyroidism.

The sample holds one count of this clonotype. One base away lies a much larger clone, so this may be a sequencing read error. The chain links TRBV7-2 to TRBJ1-4; D remains unclear. Per the germline V gene, CDR1 is SGHTA and CDR2 is FQGNSA. The CDR3 runs to 15 residues. Here the CDR3 reads CASGLLAERNEKLFF. CDR3 nucleotide sequence: TGTGCCAGCGGCTTATTGGCAGAAAGGAATGAAAAACTGTTTTTT. The whole variable domain, remainder taken from reference TRBV7-2 and TRBJ1-4, is GAGVSQSPSNKVTEKGKDVELRCDPISGHTALYWYRQSLGQGLEFLIYFQGNSAPDKSGLPSDRFSAERTGGSVSTLTIQRTQQEDSAVYLCASGLLAERNEKLFFGSGTQLSVL.

This clonotype has a count of ten or more. This chain connects TRBV11-2 to TRBJ1-4; maybe TRBD1 (6 bases). The germline V gene encodes CDR1 SGHAT and CDR2 FQNNGV. The CDR3 contains 15 residues. Trimming removed 2 bases from V and 4 bases from J, with 11 bases in between. This CDR3 reads CASSLRGAVNEKLFF. The CDR3 bases are TGTGCCAGCAGCTTACGGGGGGCTGTTAATGAAAAACTGTTTTTT.

Notes on this clonotype: The junction departs from germline at one end; a sequencing error may be responsible. This rearrangement joins TRBV6-1 to TRBJ1-2, with a possible D match to TRBD1 (5 bases). The CDR3 runs to 13 residues. CDR1 and CDR2 from the germline V gene are MNHNS and SASEGT. CDR3 amino acids: CASRIQGNYGYAF. For the CDR3, the DNA is TGTGCCAGCAGGATCCAGGGAAACTATGGCTACGCCTTC.

Ten or more counts support this clonotype. This sequence joins TRBV7-3 and TRBJ2-2, with 10 positions matching TRBD1. Germline V gene sequence: CDR1 SGHTA, CDR2 FQGTGA. After removal of 5 bases from V and 7 bases from J, the junction contained 7 bases not matched to a gene. The CDR3 loop spans 15 amino acids. This CDR3 reads CASSNDRGQSGELFF. CDR3 in DNA: TGTGCCAGCAGCAATGACAGGGGGCAAAGCGGGGAGCTGTTTTTT.

This clonotype was seen ten or more times. This sequence joins TRBV6-2 or TRBV6-3 and TRBJ2-7; D may be TRBD1 (5 bases). Germline V gives CDR1 MNHEY, CDR2 SVGEGT. V lost 1 base and J 6 bases, leaving 10 bases between the germline ends. This CDR3 comprises 13 residues. The CDR3 DNA is TGTGCCAGCAGTTACTTCCCAGGGATCGAGCAGTACTTC. This codes for CASSYFPGIEQYF.

There are many counts of this clonotype. J is TRBJ2-5 and V is TRBV28; 9 bases are shared with TRBD2. J was trimmed by 2 bases and V by 5 bases; bases with no gene match: 15. CDR1 is MDHEN and CDR2 is SYDVKM in the germline V gene. The CDR3 totals 18 residues. In nucleotides, the CDR3 is TGTGCCAGCAGTCCCCCTTTTGGGGGCGGGAGGGATCAAGAGACCCAGTACTTC. Its protein is CASSPPFGGGRDQETQYF.

As concerns this clonotype: A read error is possible here, since a much larger clone lies one base away. The V call is TRBV3-1, the J call TRBJ2-7; 9 bases are shared with TRBD1. The germline CDR1 and CDR2 sequences are LGHDT and YNNKEL (reference sequence). Unmatched junction bases numbered 3, after V lost 2 bases and J lost 4 bases. The CDR3 has 14 residues. The CDR3, as DNA: TGTGCCAGCAGCCAATGGGACAGGGAATACGAGCAGTACTTC. Protein: CASSQWDREYEQYF.

This clonotype was observed many times. The chain joins TRBV2 to TRBJ1-2; D perhaps matches TRBD1 (5 bases). Germline V gene data show CDR1 as SNHLY and CDR2 as FYNNEI. V dropped 9 bases and J dropped 5 bases, with 10 bases sitting between them. This CDR3 is built from 11 residues. The CDR3, as DNA: TGTGCCAGATCCAGGGATTATGGCTACACCTTC. It translates to CARSRDYGYTF.

This clonotype was detected ten times or more. The V call is TRBV5-5, the J call TRBJ1-2; possible D gene TRBD1, 6 bases. Trimming stripped 4 bases from V and 0 bases from J, with 13 bases between. Germline CDR1 is SGHKS and CDR2 is YYEKEE (reference sequence). The CDR3 runs 15 residues. CDR3 sequence: CASSPEDSTNYGYTF. In DNA, the CDR3 is TGTGCCAGCAGCCCGGAGGACAGCACTAACTATGGCTACACCTTC.

At least ten counts were recorded for this clonotype. V usage is TRBV11-3 and J usage is TRBJ2-1, with 15 bases matching TRBD2. The V gene's germline CDR1 is SGHNT and CDR2 YENEEA. The V segment lost 5 bases and the J segment 5 bases; nucleotides outside the gene matches: 7. The CDR3 consists of 17 residues. CDR3 loop: CASSRGLAGGSHNEQFF. In DNA form, the CDR3 reads TGTGCCAGCAGCCGAGGACTAGCGGGAGGGTCCCACAATGAGCAGTTCTTC.

This clonotype was counted many times. The chain carries TRBV3-1 and TRBJ2-5, with a possible D match to TRBD1 (6 bases). V lost 4 bases and J lost 5, with 17 bases in between. The CDR3 spans 15 residues. Germline-derived CDR1 and CDR2 are LGHDT and YNNKEL (reference sequence). The CDR3: CASSPLFTGLETQYF. The CDR3 DNA is TGTGCCAGCAGCCCCTTATTTACAGGGTTGGAGACCCAGTACTTC.

In its sample, this clonotype was seen many times. This chain uses TRBV5-1 with TRBJ2-1; 10 positions match TRBD2. This CDR3 is 17 amino acids long. Germline V gene lookup returns CDR1 SGHRS and CDR2 YFSETQ. The ends lost 1 base at V and 0 bases at J; junction bases unmatched: 4. CDR3 nucleotides: TGCGCCAGCAGCTTGACTAGCGGGAAAAGCTCCTACAATGAGCAGTTCTTC. Amino acid sequence: CASSLTSGKSSYNEQFF.

The genes are TRBV19 and TRBJ1-5, with a weak D call TRBD1 (6 bases). CDR1 and CDR2 from the germline V gene are LNHDA and SQIVND (reference sequence). The CDR3 is 20 amino acids. Trimming removed 5 bases from V and 1 base from J, with 27 bases in between. CDR3 sequence (DNA): TGTGCCAGTAGTCCTCGACCAGTGGGCACAGGGCAAAAAAGCAATCAGCCCCAGCATTTT. Amino acid sequence: CASSPRPVGTGQKSNQPQHF.

On this clonotype: Being one base from a much bigger clone, this may be a read error. This sequence joins TRBV20-1 and TRBJ1-3; D is uncertain. The CDR3 extends over 15 amino acids. Germline CDR1 DFQATT, CDR2 SNEGSKA (reference sequence). The CDR3 loop is CSARDDAYSGNAIYF. The CDR3 DNA reads as TGCAGTGCTAGAGACGACGCTTACTCTGGAAACGCCATATATTTT.

This clonotype was recorded many times. The chain has TRBV7-9 and TRBJ2-2; 8 nucleotides match TRBD1. The J segment lost 0 bases and the V segment lost 7 bases, leaving 10 bases of the junction unmatched. The CDR3 length is 17 residues. Germline V gene data show CDR1 as SEHNR and CDR2 as FQNEAQ (reference sequence). The CDR3, as DNA: TGTGCCAGCACCAACCCCCGGACAGGGACGAACACCGGGGAGCTGTTTTTT. As protein: CASTNPRTGTNTGELFF.

This clonotype showed up many times. V gene TRBV27 combines with J gene TRBJ2-1; D is possibly TRBD1 (6 bases). This CDR3 comprises 15 residues. Trimming left V 6 bases short and J 0 bases short, with 12 bases between. From germline, CDR1 is MNHEY and CDR2 SMNVEV (reference sequence). CDR3 region: CASRPDRSSYNEQFF. CDR3 DNA: TGTGCCAGCAGACCCGACAGGAGCTCCTACAATGAGCAGTTCTTC.